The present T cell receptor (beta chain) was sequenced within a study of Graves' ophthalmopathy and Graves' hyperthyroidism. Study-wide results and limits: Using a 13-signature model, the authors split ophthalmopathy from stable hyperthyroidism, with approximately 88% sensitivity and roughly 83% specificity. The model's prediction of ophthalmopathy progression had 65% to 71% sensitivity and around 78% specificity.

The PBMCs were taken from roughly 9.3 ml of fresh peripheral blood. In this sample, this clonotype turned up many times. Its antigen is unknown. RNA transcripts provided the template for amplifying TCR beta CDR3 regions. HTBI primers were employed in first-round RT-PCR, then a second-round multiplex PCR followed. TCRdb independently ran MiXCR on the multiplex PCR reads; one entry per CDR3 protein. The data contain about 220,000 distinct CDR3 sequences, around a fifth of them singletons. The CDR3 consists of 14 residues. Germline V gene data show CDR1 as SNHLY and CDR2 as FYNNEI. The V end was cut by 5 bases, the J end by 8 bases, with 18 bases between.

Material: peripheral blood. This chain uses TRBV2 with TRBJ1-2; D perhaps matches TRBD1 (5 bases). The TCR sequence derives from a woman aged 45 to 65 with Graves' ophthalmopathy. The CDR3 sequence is CASSPDTSAWGYTF. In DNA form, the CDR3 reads TGTGCCAGCAGTCCGGACACCTCGGCCTGGGGCTACACCTTC. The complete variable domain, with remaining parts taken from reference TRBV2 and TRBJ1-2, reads EPEVTQTPSHQVTQMGQEVILRCVPISNHLYFYWYRQILGQKVEFLVSFYNNEISEKSEIFDDQFSVERPDGSNFTLKIRSTKLEDSAMYFCASSPDTSAWGYTFGSGTRLTVV.